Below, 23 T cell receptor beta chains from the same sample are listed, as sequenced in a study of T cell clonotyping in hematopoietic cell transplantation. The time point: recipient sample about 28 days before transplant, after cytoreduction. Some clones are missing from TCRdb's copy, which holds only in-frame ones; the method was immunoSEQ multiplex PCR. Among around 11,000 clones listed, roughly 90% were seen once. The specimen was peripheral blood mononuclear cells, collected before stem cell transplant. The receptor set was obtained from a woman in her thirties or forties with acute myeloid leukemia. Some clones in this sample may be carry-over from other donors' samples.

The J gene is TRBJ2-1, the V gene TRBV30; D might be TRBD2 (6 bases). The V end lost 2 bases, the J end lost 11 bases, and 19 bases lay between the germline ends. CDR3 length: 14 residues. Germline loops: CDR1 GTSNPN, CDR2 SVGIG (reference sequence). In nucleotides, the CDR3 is TGTGCCTGGAGTCCGCCGCCGGCGGGAAGGAAGCAGTTCTTC. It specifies CAWSPPPAGRKQFF.

The CDR3 bases are TGTGCCAGCAGCTTAGGCCAGGGGGTCAGGTTGGCTGAAGCTTTCTTT. This translates into CASSLGQGVRLAEAFF. The rearrangement uses TRBV11-2 and TRBJ1-1, with 7 positions matching TRBD1. Trimming took 1 base from V and 6 from J; bases not matched to a gene: 11. Germline V gives CDR1 SGHAT, CDR2 FQNNGV. This CDR3 region has 16 residues. The variable domain in full, with the rest retrieved from reference TRBV11-2 and TRBJ1-1, is EAGVAQSPRYKIIEKRQSVAFWCNPISGHATLYWYQQILGQGPKLLIQFQNNGVVDDSQLPKDRFSAERLKGVDSTLKIQPAKLEDSAVYLCASSLGQGVRLAEAFFGQGTRLTVV.

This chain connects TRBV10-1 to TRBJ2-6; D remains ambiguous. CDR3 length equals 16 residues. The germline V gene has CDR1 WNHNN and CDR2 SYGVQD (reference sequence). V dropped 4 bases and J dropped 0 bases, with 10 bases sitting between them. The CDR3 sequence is CASSGAGSSGANVLTF. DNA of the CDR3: TGCGCCAGCAGTGGGGCAGGATCCTCTGGGGCCAACGTCCTGACTTTC.

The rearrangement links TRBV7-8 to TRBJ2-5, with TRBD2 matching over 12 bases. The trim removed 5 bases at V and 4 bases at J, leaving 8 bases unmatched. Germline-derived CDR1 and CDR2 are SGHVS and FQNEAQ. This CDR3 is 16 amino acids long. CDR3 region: CASSDLAGGPGETQYF. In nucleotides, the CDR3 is TGTGCCAGCAGCGACCTAGCGGGAGGGCCTGGAGAGACCCAGTACTTC.

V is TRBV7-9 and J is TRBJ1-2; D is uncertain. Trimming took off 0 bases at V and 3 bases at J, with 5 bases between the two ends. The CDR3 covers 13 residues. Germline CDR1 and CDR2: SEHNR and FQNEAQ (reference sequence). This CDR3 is CASSLAHDYGYTF. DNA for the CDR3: TGTGCCAGCAGCTTAGCTCACGACTATGGCTACACCTTC.

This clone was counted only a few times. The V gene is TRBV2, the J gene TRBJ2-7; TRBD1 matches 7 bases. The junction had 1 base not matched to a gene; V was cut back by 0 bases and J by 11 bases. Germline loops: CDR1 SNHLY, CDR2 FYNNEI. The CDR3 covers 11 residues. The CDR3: CASSEAGQKYF. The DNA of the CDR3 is TGTGCCAGCAGTGAAGCGGGACAGAAGTACTTC.

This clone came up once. The CDR3 sequence is CASSFGQGRGLFF. CDR3 DNA: TGTGCCAGCAGTTTCGGACAGGGGAGGGGACTGTTTTTT. V is TRBV27 and J is TRBJ1-4; 9 nucleotides agree with TRBD1. CDR1 and CDR2 from the germline V gene are MNHEY and SMNVEV (reference sequence). The junction had 6 bases not matched to a gene; V was cut back by 3 bases and J by 13 bases. The CDR3 is made up of 13 amino acids.

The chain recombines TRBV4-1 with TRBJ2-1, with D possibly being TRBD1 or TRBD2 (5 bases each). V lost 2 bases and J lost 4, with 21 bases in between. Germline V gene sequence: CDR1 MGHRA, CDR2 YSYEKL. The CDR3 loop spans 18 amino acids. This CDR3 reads CASSQFLSPGRVYNEQFF. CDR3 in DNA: TGCGCCAGCAGCCAATTTTTGTCGCCAGGGCGGGTGTACAATGAGCAGTTCTTC.

CDR3 loop: CASSQGLAGARNEQFF. The CDR3 DNA sequence: TGTGCCAGCAGCCAAGGCTTAGCGGGAGCGAGGAATGAGCAGTTCTTC. J is TRBJ2-1 and V is TRBV4-2; the match to TRBD2 covers 9 bases. In germline, CDR1 is LGHNA, CDR2 YNFKEQ. The ends lost 1 base at V and 7 bases at J; junction bases unmatched: 8. CDR3 length: 16 residues.

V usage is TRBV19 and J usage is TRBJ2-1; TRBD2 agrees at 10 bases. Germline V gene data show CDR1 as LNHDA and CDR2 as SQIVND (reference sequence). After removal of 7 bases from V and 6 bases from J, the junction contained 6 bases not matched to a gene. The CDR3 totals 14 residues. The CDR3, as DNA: TGTGCCAGTAAAACTAGCGGGACGGTCAATGAGCAGTTCTTC. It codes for CASKTSGTVNEQFF.

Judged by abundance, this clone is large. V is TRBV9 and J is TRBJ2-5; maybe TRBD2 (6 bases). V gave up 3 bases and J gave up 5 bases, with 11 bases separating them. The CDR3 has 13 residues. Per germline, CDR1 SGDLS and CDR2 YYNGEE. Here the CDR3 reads CASSASREETQYF. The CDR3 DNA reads TGTGCCAGCAGCGCAAGCCGGGAGGAGACCCAGTACTTC.

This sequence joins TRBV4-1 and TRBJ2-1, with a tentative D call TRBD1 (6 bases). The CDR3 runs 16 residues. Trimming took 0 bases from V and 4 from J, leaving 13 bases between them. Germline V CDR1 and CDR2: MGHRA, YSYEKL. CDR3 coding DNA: TGCGCCAGCAGCCAAGAAAGGGGGAAGCTGTACAATGAGCAGTTCTTC. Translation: CASSQERGKLYNEQFF.

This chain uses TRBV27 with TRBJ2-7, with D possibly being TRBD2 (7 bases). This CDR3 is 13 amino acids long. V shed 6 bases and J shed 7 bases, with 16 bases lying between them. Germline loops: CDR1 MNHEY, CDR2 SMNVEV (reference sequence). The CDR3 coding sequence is TGTGCCAGCAGGGAGGCAGGGGAGGGGGAGCAGTACTTC. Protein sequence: CASREAGEGEQYF.

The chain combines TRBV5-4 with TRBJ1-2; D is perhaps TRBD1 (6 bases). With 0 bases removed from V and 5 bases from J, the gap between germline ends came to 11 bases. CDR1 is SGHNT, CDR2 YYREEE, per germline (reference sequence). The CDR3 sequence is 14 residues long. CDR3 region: CASSLDRAGYGYTF. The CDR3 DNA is TGTGCCAGCAGCTTGGACAGGGCGGGGTATGGCTACACCTTC.

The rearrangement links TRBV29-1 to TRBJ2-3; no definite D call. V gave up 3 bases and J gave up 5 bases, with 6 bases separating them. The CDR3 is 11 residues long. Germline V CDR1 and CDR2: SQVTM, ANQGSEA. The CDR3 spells CSVDIGDTQYF. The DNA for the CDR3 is TGCAGCGTTGATATAGGAGATACGCAGTATTTT.

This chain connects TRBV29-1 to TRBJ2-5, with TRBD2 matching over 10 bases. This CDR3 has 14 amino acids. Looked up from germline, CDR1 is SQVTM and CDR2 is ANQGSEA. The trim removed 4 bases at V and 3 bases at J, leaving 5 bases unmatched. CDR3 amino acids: CSVGIAGGKETQYF. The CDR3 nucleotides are TGCAGCGTTGGTATAGCGGGGGGAAAAGAGACCCAGTACTTC. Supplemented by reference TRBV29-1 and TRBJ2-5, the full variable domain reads SAVISQKPSRDICQRGTSLTIQCQVDSQVTMMFWYRQQPGQSLTLIATANQGSEATYESGFVIDKFPISRPNLTFSTLTVSNMSPEDSSIYLCSVGIAGGKETQYFGPGTRLLVL.

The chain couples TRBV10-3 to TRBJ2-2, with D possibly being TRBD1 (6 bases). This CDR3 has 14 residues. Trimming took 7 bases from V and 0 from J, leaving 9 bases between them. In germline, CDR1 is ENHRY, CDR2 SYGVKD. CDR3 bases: TGTGCCATCAATGGGGGCACGAACACCGGGGAGCTGTTTTTT. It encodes CAINGGTNTGELFF.

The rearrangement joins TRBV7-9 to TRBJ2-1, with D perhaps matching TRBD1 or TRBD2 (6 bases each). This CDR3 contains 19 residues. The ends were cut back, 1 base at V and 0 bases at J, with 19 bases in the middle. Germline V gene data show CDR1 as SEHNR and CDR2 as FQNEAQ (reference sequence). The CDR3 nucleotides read TGTGCCAGCAGCTTAGGATCGGGGGCGAGCGGAAGCTCCTACAATGAGCAGTTCTTC. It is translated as CASSLGSGASGSSYNEQFF.

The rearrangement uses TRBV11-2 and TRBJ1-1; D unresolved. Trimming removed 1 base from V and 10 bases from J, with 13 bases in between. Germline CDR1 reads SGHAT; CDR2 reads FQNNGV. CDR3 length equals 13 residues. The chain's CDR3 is CASSLVAEGVAFF. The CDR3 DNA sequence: TGTGCCAGCAGCTTAGTTGCGGAGGGTGTAGCTTTCTTT.

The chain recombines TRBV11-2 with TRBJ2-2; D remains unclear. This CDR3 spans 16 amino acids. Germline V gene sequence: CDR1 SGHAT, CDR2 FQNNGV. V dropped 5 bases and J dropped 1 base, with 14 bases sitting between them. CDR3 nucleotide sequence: TGTGCCAGCAGCCTCGATGTTTTGGGGAACACCGGGGAGCTGTTTTTT. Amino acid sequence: CASSLDVLGNTGELFF.

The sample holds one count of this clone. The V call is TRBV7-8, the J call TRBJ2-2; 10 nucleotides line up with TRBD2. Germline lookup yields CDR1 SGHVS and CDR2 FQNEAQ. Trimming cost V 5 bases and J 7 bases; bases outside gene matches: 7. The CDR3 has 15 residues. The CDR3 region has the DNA TGTGCCAGCAGCCAGAGCGGGAGGGCCGTCGGGGAGCTGTTTTTT. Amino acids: CASSQSGRAVGELFF.

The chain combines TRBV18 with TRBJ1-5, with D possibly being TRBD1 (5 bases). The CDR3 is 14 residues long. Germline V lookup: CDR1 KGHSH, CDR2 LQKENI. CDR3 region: CGTTRDGRNQPQHF. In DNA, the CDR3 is TGTGGGACAACACGGGACGGGCGCAATCAGCCCCAGCATTTT.

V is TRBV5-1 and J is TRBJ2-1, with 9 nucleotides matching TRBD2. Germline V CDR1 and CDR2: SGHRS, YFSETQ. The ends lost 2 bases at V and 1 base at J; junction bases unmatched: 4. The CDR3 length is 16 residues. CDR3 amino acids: CASSLRLADSYNEQFF. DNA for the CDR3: TGCGCCAGCAGCTTAAGACTAGCGGATTCCTACAATGAGCAGTTCTTC.